The clone carrying this T cell receptor (beta chain) was seen repeatedly, ten times or more. Germline loops: CDR1 SNHLY, CDR2 FYNNEI. V shed 8 bases and J 8 bases; nucleotides not matched to a gene: 5. There are 13 residues in the CDR3. This entry is derived from a study of T cells in Graves' hyperthyroidism and ophthalmopathy. Amplified TCR beta CDR3 regions came from RNA transcripts. A set of HTBI primers served as the primers for a first-round RT-PCR of the TCR CDR3. TCRdb re-analysed the multiplex PCR reads in MiXCR, keeping a single row per CDR3 protein. Among around 340,000 distinct CDR3 sequences, more than 11% were seen once, and the ten largest hold around 25%.

Source material: blood. V is TRBV2 and J is TRBJ1-4; 10 bases agree with TRBD1. This TCR was recovered from a woman in her thirties with Graves' hyperthyroidism. The CDR3 bases are TGTGCCAGCTATCGGGACAGGGGAGAAAAACTGTTTTTT. Translation gives CASYRDRGEKLFF.